Sequencing of this TCR beta chain was carried out in a study of PD-1 blockade in mismatch repair-deficient tumors. PCR or immunohistochemistry showed mismatch repair deficiency in every enrolled patient. The CDR3 loop spans 13 amino acids. V lost 8 bases, J lost 3 bases, and 14 bases lay in between. Per the germline V gene, CDR1 is SGHRS and CDR2 is YFSETQ. Data came from immunoSEQ multiplex PCR; TCRdb stores just in-frame clones and leaves some out. The sample yields around 40,000 clones, roughly 88% seen once. The receptor was isolated from an adult with mismatch repair-deficient cancer. The chain carries TRBV5-1 and TRBJ1-1, with D tentatively TRBD1 (5 bases). The source material was PBMCs, sampled about 40 weeks after starting pembrolizumab. CDR3 bases: TGCGCCAGTAGCAAAGGGGAGGACACTGAAGCTTTCTTT. Amino acid sequence: CASSKGEDTEAFF.